This T cell receptor beta chain was identified in a study of EBV T-cell therapy then PD-1 blockade in nasopharyngeal carcinoma (dated by TCRdb to about 2021). Genomic DNA was extracted from sorted cells using the Qiagen DNeasy Kit. The immunoSEQ platform was used for deep sequencing of the TCR beta chain. The published analysis was carried out like this. Repertoire data analysis was performed with the immunoSEQ Analyzer software. TCRdb's version of the immuneACCESS table is confined to in-frame rearrangements and falls short of the full clone set. An unresolved V gene accounts for under half of the shortfall where checked; the remainder is of unknown origin. V, J and clone size reflect that table, while D and trimming were determined from the DNA. Across this sample there are 14,000 or so clones, with roughly 84% seen only once. The biggest ten clones account for approximately 30% of the sample.

Including the terminal cysteine and phenylalanine, the CDR3 comprises 12 residues. The retained sequence is limited to the CDR3, 36 bases, with the frame set at the first base. The germline ends are 13 bases apart after V is trimmed by 3 bases and J by 11 bases. According to the germline V gene (reference sequence), CDR1 reads SEHNR and CDR2 reads FQNEAQ. This specimen's treatment or condition label, per the study, means: AdE1-LMPpoly-expanded autologous EBV-specific T-cell therapy followed by anti-PD-1 nivolumab. Worth noting for this clone: The specificity of this receptor is unknown. No much larger clonotype is one base removed from it; base qualities were not supplied.

This TCR derives from a man aged 40-49 years with nasopharyngeal carcinoma. The sequenced sample was CD8+ T cells from blood, obtained around day 100 from a patient whose treatment included autologous EBV-specific T cells and nivolumab. The chain is made from TRBV7-9 and TRBJ1-1; the D gene is possibly TRBD1, with 5 bases matching. The CDR3 protein sequence reads: CASSLRGVDAFF. The DNA sequence is TGTGCCAGCAGCTTGCGGGGGGTCGACGCTTTCTTT.